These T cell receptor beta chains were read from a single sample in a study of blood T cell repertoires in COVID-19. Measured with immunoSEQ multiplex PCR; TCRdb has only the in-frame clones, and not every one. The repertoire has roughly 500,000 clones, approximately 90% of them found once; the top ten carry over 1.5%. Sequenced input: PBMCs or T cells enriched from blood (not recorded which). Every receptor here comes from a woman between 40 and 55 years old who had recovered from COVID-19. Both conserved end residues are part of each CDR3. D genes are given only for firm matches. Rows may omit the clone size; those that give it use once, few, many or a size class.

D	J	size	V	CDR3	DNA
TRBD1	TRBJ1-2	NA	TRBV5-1	CASSLVGTGFLDGYTF	TGCGCCAGCAGCTTGGTGGGGACAGGGTTCCTTGATGGCTACACCTTC
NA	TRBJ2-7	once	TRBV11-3	CASSHLTGHEQYF	TGTGCCAGCAGCCATCTGACAGGACACGAGCAGTACTTC
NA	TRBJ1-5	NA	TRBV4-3	CASSQARNQPQHF	TGCGCCAGCAGCCAAGCTAGGAATCAGCCCCAGCATTTT
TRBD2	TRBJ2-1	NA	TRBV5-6	CASSKIWGGVTYNEQFF	TGTGCCAGCAGCAAGATCTGGGGGGGTGTTACCTACAATGAGCAGTTCTTC
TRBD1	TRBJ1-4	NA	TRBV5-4	CASTEGTDRGINEKLFF	TGTGCCAGCACCGAGGGTACAGACAGGGGAATTAATGAAAAACTGTTTTTT
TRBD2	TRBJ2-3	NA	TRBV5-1	CASSAGLADLPIPSDTQYF	TGCGCCAGCAGCGCGGGACTAGCGGACTTGCCCATACCCTCAGATACGCAGTATTTT
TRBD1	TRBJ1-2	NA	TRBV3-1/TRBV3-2	CASSQKGQGPAHYGYTF	TGTGCCAGCAGCCAAAAGGGACAGGGTCCTGCTCACTATGGCTACACCTTC
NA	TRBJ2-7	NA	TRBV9	CASSVELSSYEQYF	TGTGCCAGCAGCGTAGAACTTAGCTCCTACGAGCAGTACTTC
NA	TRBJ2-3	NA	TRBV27	CASSPPGEADTQYF	TGTGCCAGCAGTCCCCCGGGGGAGGCGGATACGCAGTATTTT
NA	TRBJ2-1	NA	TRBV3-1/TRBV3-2	CASSLATNEQFF	TGTGCCAGCAGTCTAGCGACCAATGAGCAGTTCTTC
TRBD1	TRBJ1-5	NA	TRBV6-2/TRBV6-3	CASSKDRDDQPQHF	TGTGCCAGCAGTAAGGACAGGGATGATCAGCCCCAGCATTTT
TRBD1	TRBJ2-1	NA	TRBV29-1	CSVVRQGALEQFF	TGCAGCGTTGTTAGACAGGGGGCCTTGGAGCAGTTCTTC
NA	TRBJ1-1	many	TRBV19	CASTIGPGGTEAFF	TGTGCCAGTACTATAGGACCCGGGGGCACTGAAGCTTTCTTT
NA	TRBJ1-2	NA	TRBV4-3	CASSQDIGSNYGYTF	TGCGCCAGCAGCCAAGATATCGGGTCTAACTATGGCTACACCTTC
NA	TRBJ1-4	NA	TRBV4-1	CASSLSTGGGATNEKLFF	TGCGCCAGCAGTCTCTCTACTGGCGGGGGGGCAACTAATGAAAAACTGTTTTTT
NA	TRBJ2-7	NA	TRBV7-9	CASSPVLDGSSYEQYF	TGTGCCAGCAGCCCCGTCCTAGACGGAAGCTCCTACGAGCAGTACTTC
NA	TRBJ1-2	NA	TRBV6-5	CASSLDGNYGYTF	TGTGCCAGCAGCCTAGACGGTAACTATGGCTACACCTTC
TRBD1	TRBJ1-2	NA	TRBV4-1	CASSQEGTVNYGYTF	TGCGCCAGCAGCCAAGAGGGGACAGTCAACTATGGCTACACCTTC
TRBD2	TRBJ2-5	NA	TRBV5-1	CASSLPSGSQETQYF	TGCGCCAGCAGCTTGCCTAGCGGGAGCCAAGAGACCCAGTACTTC
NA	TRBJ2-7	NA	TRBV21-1	CASSSLTRVKNSYEQYF	TGTGCCAGCAGCTCCCTTACCCGGGTCAAGAACTCCTACGAGCAGTACTTC
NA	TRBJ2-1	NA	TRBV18	CASSPVRGYGEQFF	TGTGCCAGCTCACCAGTGAGAGGGTACGGTGAGCAGTTCTTC
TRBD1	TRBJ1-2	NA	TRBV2	CASRGVTGTGKDGYTF	TGTGCCAGCAGGGGGGTTACTGGGACAGGGAAGGATGGCTACACCTTC
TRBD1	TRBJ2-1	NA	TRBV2	CASRDRVDEQFF	TGTGCCAGCAGGGACAGGGTGGATGAGCAGTTCTTC
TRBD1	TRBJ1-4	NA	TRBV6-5	CASSYNSGQGGEKLFF	TGTGCCAGCAGTTACAACAGCGGACAGGGAGGTGAAAAACTGTTTTTT
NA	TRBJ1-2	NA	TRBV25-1	CATTGLGKNYGYTF	TGTGCCACTACGGGACTCGGAAAAAACTATGGCTACACCTTC
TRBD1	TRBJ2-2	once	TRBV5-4	CASRFGQGLTGELFF	TGTGCCAGCAGATTTGGACAGGGACTCACCGGGGAGCTGTTTTTT
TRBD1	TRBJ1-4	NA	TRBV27	CASSSRTGAGEKLFF	TGTGCCAGCAGCTCCCGGACAGGGGCGGGTGAAAAACTGTTTTTT
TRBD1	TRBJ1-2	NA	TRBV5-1	CASSIRTGANYGYTF	TGCGCCAGCAGCATCAGGACAGGGGCTAACTATGGCTACACCTTC
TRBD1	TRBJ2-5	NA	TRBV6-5	CASTQFPTGEETQYF	TGTGCCAGCACTCAATTTCCGACAGGGGAAGAGACCCAGTACTTC
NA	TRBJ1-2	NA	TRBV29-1	CSVEDGKGGQGGYTF	TGCAGCGTTGAAGATGGGAAGGGAGGGCAAGGGGGCTACACCTTC
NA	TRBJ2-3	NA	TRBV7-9	CASLRTTGIFTDTQYF	TGTGCCAGCCTAAGAACCACAGGGATTTTCACAGATACGCAGTATTTT
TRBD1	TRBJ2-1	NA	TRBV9	CASSVVGTGNNNEQFF	TGTGCCAGCAGCGTAGTAGGGACAGGAAATAACAATGAGCAGTTCTTC
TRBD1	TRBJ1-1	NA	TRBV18	CASSPPMQGAGAFF	TGTGCCAGCTCACCACCGATGCAGGGGGCGGGAGCTTTCTTT
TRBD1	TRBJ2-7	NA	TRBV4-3	CASSPALGGFGEHYEQYF	TGCGCCAGCAGCCCAGCTTTAGGGGGCTTTGGGGAACACTACGAGCAGTACTTC
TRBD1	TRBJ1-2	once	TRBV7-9	CASSLARDSYGYTF	TGTGCCAGCAGCTTAGCCCGGGACAGCTATGGCTACACCTTC
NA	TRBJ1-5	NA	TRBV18	CASSPAPRGRLQNQPQHF	TGTGCCAGCTCACCCGCTCCAAGGGGCCGATTACAGAATCAGCCCCAGCATTTT
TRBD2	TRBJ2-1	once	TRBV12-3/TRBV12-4	CASSRTGTRKFF	TGTGCCAGCAGCCGAACCGGGACTAGGAAGTTCTTC
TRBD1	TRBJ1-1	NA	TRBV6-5	CATGTGQGSLGAFF	TGTGCCACCGGAACTGGACAGGGCTCTTTAGGAGCTTTCTTT
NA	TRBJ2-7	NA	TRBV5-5	CASSSTGYEQYF	TGTGCCAGCAGCTCGACAGGTTACGAGCAGTACTTC
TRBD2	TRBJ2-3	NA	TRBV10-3	CAISLPGLAGPDTQYF	TGTGCCATCAGCCTACCGGGACTAGCGGGACCAGATACGCAGTATTTT
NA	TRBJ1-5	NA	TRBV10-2	CASRQNPSNQPQHF	TGCGCCAGCAGACAGAACCCTAGCAATCAGCCCCAGCATTTT
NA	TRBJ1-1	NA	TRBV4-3	CASSQDRSFGTEAFF	TGCGCCAGCAGCCAAGATCGGAGCTTTGGCACTGAAGCTTTCTTT
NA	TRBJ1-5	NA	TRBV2	CASSDRGGSLQPQHF	TGTGCCAGCAGTGACCGGGGGGGGAGTCTTCAGCCCCAGCATTTT
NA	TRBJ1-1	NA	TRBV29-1	CSASGGGWNTEAFF	TGCAGCGCATCCGGGGGGGGCTGGAACACTGAAGCTTTCTTT
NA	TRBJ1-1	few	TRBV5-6	CASRLGRDTEAFF	TGTGCCAGCAGATTGGGACGGGACACTGAAGCTTTCTTT
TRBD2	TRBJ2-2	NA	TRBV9	CASSERLAGTGELFF	TGTGCCAGCAGCGAACGACTAGCGGGAACCGGGGAGCTGTTTTTT
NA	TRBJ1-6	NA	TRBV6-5	CASTRTKNSPLHF	TGTGCCAGCACTCGGACAAAGAATTCACCCCTCCACTTT
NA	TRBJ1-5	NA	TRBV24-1	CATSDTGSNQPQHF	TGTGCCACCAGTGATACGGGAAGCAATCAGCCCCAGCATTTT
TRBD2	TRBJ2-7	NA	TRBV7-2	CASSRSSGRAENYEQYF	TGTGCCAGCAGCCGGAGTAGCGGGAGGGCCGAGAACTACGAGCAGTACTTC
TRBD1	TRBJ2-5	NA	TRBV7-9	CASSKGQGAEETQYF	TGTGCCAGCAGCAAGGGACAGGGGGCCGAGGAGACCCAGTACTTC
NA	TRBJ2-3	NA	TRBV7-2	CASSPFLAGTQYF	TGTGCCAGCAGCCCCTTTCTGGCAGGTACGCAGTATTTT
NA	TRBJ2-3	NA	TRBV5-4	CASSLRDWNTDTQYF	TGTGCCAGCAGTCTCCGGGACTGGAACACAGATACGCAGTATTTT
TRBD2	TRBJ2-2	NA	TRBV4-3	CASSHTGTSGGGGAGELFF	TGCGCCAGCAGCCACACCGGGACTAGCGGAGGGGGAGGGGCCGGGGAGCTGTTTTTT